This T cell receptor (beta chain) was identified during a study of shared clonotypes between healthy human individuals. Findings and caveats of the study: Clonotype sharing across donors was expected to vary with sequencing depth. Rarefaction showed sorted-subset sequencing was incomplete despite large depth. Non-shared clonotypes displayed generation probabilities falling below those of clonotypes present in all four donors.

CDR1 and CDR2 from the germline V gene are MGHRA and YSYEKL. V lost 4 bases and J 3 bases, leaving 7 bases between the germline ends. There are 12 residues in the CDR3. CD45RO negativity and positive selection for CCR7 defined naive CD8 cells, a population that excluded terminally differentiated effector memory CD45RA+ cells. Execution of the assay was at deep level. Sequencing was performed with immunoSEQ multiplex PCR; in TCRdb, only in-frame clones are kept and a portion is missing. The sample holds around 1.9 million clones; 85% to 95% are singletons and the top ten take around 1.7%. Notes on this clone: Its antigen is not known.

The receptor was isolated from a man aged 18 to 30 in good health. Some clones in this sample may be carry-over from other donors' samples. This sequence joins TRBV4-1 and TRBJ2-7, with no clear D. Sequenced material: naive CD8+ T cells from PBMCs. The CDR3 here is CASSPDGYEQYF. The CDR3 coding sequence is TGCGCCAGCAGCCCGGACGGCTACGAGCAGTACTTC.